Sequencing of this T cell receptor (beta chain) was carried out in a study of blood T cell repertoires in COVID-19. Study information: Whether acute or convalescent, the COVID-19 samples came from the United States, Italy and Spain. Nucleic acid was either cDNA or gDNA, and it came from T cells, B-cell-depleted T cells, or PBMCs.

The CDR3 runs 12 residues. Germline V lookup: CDR1 SGDLS, CDR2 YYNGEE. Trimming pared 4 bases from V and 8 bases from J, leaving 12 bases between. Original handling: Quantification of nucleated cells was approximated via reference gene primer amplification. Libraries were prepared by immunoSEQ multiplex PCR; TCRdb keeps only in-frame clonotypes and omits some of them. The V and J calls and clone size are taken from that table; D and trimming were inferred from the DNA. This table has roughly 380,000 clones, around 87% appearing once. Donors of Cohort 3 who recovered were those that had two negative PCRs, clearance, or symptom resolution.

This rearrangement joins TRBV9 to TRBJ1-2, with a weak D call TRBD1 (6 bases). This sequence originates from a man aged 30-40 years who had recovered from COVID-19. Sequenced sample: PBMCs or T cells enriched from blood (not recorded which). CDR3 residues: CASSPGGGGYTF. In nucleotides, the CDR3 is TGTGCCAGCAGCCCCGGTGGGGGCGGCTACACCTTC.